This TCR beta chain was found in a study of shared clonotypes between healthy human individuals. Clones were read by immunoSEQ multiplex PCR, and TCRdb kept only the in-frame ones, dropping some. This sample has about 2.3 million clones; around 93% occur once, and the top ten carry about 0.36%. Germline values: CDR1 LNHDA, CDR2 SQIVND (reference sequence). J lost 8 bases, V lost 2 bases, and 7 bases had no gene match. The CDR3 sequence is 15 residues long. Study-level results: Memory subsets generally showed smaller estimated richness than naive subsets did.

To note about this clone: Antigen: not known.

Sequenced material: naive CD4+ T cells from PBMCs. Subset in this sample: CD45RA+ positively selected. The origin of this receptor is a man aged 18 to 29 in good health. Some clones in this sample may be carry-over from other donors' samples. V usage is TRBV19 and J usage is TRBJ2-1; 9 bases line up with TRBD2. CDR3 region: CASSIRREGRDEQFF. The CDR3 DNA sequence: TGTGCCAGTAGTATACGGCGGGAGGGCCGAGATGAGCAGTTCTTC.